This T cell receptor (beta chain) appears in the sequencing data of a study of shared clonotypes between healthy human individuals. The table came from immunoSEQ multiplex PCR; TCRdb's copy has only in-frame clones and leaves some out. Among 1.5 million to 2.5 million clones listed, over 85% were seen once. CD45RO-negative CD8 cells positively selected for CCR7 made up the naive population, which excluded terminally differentiated effector memory CD45RA+ cells. Concerning this clone: Other nucleotide sequences from this sample produce the same CDR3.

V shed 0 bases and J shed 0 bases, with 10 bases lying between them. The CDR3 has 16 residues. The germline gives CDR1 SGDLS, CDR2 YYNGEE. This rearrangement joins TRBV9 to TRBJ2-1, with D unresolved. The sequencing sample was made of naive CD8+ T cells sorted from blood. The source of this sequence is a young man in good health. DNA of the CDR3: TGTGCCAGCAGCGTAGATTTGGCGAGCTCCTACAATGAGCAGTTCTTC. Translated, it gives CASSVDLASSYNEQFF.